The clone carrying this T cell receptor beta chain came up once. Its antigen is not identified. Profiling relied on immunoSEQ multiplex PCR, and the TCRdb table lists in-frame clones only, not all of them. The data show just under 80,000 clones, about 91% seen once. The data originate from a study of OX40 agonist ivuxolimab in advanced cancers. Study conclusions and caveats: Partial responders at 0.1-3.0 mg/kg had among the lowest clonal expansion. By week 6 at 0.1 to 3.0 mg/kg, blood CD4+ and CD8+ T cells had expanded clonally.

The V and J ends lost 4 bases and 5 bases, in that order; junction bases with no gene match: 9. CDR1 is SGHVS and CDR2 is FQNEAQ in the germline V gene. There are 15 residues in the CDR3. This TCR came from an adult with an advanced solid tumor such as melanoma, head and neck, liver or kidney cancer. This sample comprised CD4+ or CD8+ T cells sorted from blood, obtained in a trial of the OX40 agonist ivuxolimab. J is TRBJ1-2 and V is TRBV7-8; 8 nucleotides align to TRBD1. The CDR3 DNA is TGTGCCAGCAGCTCCCGGACAGGGAATGTTTATGGCTACACCTTC. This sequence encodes CASSSRTGNVYGYTF.